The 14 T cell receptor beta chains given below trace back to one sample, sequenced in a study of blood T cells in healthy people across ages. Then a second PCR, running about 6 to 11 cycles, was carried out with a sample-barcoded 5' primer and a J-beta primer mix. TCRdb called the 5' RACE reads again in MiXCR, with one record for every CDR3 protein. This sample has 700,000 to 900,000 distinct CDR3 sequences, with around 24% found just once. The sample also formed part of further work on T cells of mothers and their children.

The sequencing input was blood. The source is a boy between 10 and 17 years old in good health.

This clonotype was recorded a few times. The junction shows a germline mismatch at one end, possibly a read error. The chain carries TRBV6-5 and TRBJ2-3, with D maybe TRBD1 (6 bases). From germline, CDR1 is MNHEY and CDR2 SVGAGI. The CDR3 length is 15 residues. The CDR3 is CASSYMRGSTDAQYF. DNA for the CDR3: TGTGCCAGCAGTTACATGAGGGGGAGCACAGATGCGCAGTATTTT.

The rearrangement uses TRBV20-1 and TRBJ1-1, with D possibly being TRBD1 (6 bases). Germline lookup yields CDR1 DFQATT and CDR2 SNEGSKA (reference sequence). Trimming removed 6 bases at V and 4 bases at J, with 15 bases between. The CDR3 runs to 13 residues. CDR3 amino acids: CSAGDRTATEAFF. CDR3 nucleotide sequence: TGCAGTGCCGGAGACAGGACGGCCACTGAAGCTTTCTTT.

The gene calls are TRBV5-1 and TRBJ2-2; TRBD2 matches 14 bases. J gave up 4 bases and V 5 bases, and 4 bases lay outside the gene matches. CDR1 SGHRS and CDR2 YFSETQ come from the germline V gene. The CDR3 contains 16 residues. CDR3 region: CASRTSGGAGTGELFF. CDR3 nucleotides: TGCGCCAGCAGGACTAGCGGGGGGGCCGGCACCGGGGAGCTGTTTTTT.

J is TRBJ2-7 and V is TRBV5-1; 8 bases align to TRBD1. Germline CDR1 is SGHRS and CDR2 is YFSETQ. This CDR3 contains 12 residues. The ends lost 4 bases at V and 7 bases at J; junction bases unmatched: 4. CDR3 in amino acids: CASSVTGVEQYF. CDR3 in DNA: TGCGCCAGCAGCGTGACAGGGGTTGAGCAGTACTTC.

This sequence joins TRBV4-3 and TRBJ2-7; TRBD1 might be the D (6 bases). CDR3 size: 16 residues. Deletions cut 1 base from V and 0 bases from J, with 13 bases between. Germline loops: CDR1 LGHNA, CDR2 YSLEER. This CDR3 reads CASSQGPQGSSYEQYF. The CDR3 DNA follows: TGCGCCAGCAGCCAAGGACCCCAGGGGAGCTCCTACGAGCAGTACTTC.

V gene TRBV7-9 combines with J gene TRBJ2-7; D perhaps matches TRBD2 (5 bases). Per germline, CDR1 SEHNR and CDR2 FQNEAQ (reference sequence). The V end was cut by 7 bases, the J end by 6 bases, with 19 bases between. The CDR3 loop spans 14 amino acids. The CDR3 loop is CASTRAPGYSEQYF. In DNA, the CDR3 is TGTGCCAGCACCCGAGCTCCGGGGTACAGCGAGCAGTACTTC.

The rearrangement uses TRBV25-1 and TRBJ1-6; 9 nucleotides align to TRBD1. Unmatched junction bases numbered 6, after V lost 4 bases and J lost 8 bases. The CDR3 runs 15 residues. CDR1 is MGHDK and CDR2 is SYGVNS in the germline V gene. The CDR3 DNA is TGTGCCAGCAGTGCCAACAGGGGGCTGGATTCACCCCTCCACTTT. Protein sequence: CASSANRGLDSPLHF.

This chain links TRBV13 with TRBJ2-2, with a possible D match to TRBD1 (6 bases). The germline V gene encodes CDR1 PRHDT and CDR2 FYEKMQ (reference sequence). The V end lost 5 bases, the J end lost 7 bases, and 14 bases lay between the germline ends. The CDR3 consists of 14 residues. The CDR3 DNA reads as TGTGCCAGCAGCGGGACAAGGGGCGGCGGGGAGCTGTTTTTT. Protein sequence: CASSGTRGGGELFF.

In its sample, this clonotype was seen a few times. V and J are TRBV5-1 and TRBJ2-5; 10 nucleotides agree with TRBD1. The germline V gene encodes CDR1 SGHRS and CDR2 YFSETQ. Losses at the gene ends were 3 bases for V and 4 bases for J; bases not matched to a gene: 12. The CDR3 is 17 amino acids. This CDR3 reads CASSSRDRDRGGETQYF. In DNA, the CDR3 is TGCGCCAGCAGCTCTAGGGATCGGGACAGGGGAGGAGAGACCCAGTACTTC.

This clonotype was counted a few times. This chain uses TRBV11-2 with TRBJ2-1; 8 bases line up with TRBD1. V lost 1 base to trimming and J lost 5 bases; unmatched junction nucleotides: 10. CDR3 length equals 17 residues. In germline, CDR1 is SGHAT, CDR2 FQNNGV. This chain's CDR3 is CASSLGPRGQADNEQFF. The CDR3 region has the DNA TGTGCCAGCAGCTTAGGCCCAAGGGGACAGGCGGACAATGAGCAGTTCTTC.

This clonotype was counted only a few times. CDR3 sequence reads: CAISVGTSNTDTQYF. CDR3 nucleotides: TGTGCCATCAGTGTTGGGACTAGCAACACAGATACGCAGTATTTT. The rearrangement uses TRBV10-3 and TRBJ2-3; 9 bases line up with TRBD2. The trim removed 4 bases at V and 2 bases at J, leaving 4 bases unmatched. Per the germline V gene, CDR1 is ENHRY and CDR2 is SYGVKD. The CDR3 totals 15 residues.

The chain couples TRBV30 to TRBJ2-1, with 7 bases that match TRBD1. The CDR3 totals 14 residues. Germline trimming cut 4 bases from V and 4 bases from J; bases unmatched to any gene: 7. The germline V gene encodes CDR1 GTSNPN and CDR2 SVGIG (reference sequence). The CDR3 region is CAWTSGTEYNEQFF. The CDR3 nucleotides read TGTGCCTGGACCTCCGGGACAGAGTACAATGAGCAGTTCTTC.

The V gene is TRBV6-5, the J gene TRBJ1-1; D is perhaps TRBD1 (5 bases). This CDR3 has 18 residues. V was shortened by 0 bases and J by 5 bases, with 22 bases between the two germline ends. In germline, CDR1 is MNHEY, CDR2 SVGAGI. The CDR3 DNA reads TGTGCCAGCAGTTACTCGGGAAGATTCCGGGGGTGGAGTACTGAAGCTTTCTTT. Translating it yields CASSYSGRFRGWSTEAFF.

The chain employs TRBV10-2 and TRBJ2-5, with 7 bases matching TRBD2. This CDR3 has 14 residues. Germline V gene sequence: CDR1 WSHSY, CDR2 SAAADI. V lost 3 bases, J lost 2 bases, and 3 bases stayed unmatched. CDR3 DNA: TGCGCCAGCAGTGATGAGCGGGGACAAGAGACCCAGTACTTC. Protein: CASSDERGQETQYF.